This passage covers 5 T cell receptor beta chains from one sample sequenced in a study of blood T cell repertoires in COVID-19. Assay used: immunoSEQ multiplex PCR; TCRdb lists only in-frame clones, some missing. The data contain roughly 180,000 clones, roughly 79% of them singletons. The sequencing sample was made of peripheral blood. The receptors originated from a woman between 40 and 50 years old with COVID-19, enrolled during active disease.

This clone was counted a single time. The chain links TRBV29-1 to TRBJ1-4, with D tentatively TRBD1 (5 bases). V gave up 5 bases and J gave up 8 bases, with 21 bases separating them. The CDR3 contains 15 residues. Per germline, CDR1 SQVTM and CDR2 ANQGSEA. The DNA of the CDR3 is TGCAGCGTTCAGGATGAAAGGGGTATTGGGGAAAAACTGTTTTTT. Translated: CSVQDERGIGEKLFF.

This chain connects TRBV7-9 to TRBJ2-4, with D possibly TRBD1 on 5 matching bases. Deletions cut 4 bases from V and 1 base from J, with 14 bases between. This CDR3 has 16 residues. The germline V gene has CDR1 SEHNR and CDR2 FQNEAQ (reference sequence). The CDR3 DNA reads TGTGCCAGCAGCTCCCAGGGCGACGTGGCCAAAAACATTCAGTACTTC. This sequence encodes CASSSQGDVAKNIQYF.

The DNA for the CDR3 is TGCGCCAGCAGCGTGACAGGGAACTATGGCTACACCTTC. It is translated as CASSVTGNYGYTF. V is TRBV5-1 and J is TRBJ1-2; 7 bases are a match to TRBD1. This CDR3 contains 13 residues. Germline V gene lookup returns CDR1 SGHRS and CDR2 YFSETQ. Trimming removed 4 bases from V and 2 bases from J; junction bases left unmatched: 2.

The table lists this clone with a few counts. The chain joins TRBV27 to TRBJ2-7; weak D call: TRBD1 (5 bases). CDR3 length equals 14 residues. Germline CDR1 reads MNHEY; CDR2 reads SMNVEV (reference sequence). The V gene lost 7 bases and the J gene lost 9 bases, with 22 bases spanning the gap. DNA for the CDR3: TGTGCCAGCAAGCAAAGTGGCAGGGAAGGGGTGCAGTACTTC. It encodes CASKQSGREGVQYF.

This chain uses TRBV21-1 with TRBJ2-2; the listed D gene, TRBD1, was not tested against the DNA. TRBV21-1 is a pseudogene. This CDR3 contains 19 residues. The CDR3 loop is CASSRRTGSVGLSTGELFF. CDR3 coding DNA: TGTGCCAGCAGCAGACGGACAGGGTCGGTTGGTTTGAGCACCGGGGAGCTGTTTTTT.